This T cell receptor (beta chain) is from a study of CD8+CD57+ T cells in acquired aplastic anemia. Notes on this clonotype: The target antigen is unknown.

Germline loops: CDR1 SNHLY, CDR2 FYNNEI. The length of the CDR3 is 15 residues. V shed 6 bases and J 2 bases; nucleotides not matched to a gene: 4. Both TCR beta VDJ combination and CDR3 sequence profiling were carried out. Genomic DNA was the template for this profiling. TCRdb reprocessed the reads with MiXCR, giving one entry per CDR3 protein. The sample lists 160,000 or so distinct CDR3 sequences; roughly 48% were seen once. By flow cytometry, patients selected for sequencing had shown an expansion of CD8+CD57+ cells. Points from the study as a whole: Between patients and controls, CD8+ Simpson's diversity did not vary significantly. Patients and controls turned out to have some 30 CD8+ CDR3 sequences in common.

Sample: sorted CD4+, CD8+, or CD8+CD57+ T cells (not recorded which) from PBMCs. The rearrangement joins TRBV2 to TRBJ2-7, with 13 positions matching TRBD2. The sequence came from a human donor with aplastic anemia. This chain's CDR3 is CASREGLAGTYEQYF. CDR3 DNA sequence: TGTGCCAGCAGAGAGGGACTAGCGGGGACCTACGAGCAGTACTTC. Using reference TRBV2 and TRBJ2-7 for the parts outside the CDR3, the full variable domain is EPEVTQTPSHQVTQMGQEVILRCVPISNHLYFYWYRQILGQKVEFLVSFYNNEISEKSEIFDDQFSVERPDGSNFTLKIRSTKLEDSAMYFCASREGLAGTYEQYFGPGTRLTVT.